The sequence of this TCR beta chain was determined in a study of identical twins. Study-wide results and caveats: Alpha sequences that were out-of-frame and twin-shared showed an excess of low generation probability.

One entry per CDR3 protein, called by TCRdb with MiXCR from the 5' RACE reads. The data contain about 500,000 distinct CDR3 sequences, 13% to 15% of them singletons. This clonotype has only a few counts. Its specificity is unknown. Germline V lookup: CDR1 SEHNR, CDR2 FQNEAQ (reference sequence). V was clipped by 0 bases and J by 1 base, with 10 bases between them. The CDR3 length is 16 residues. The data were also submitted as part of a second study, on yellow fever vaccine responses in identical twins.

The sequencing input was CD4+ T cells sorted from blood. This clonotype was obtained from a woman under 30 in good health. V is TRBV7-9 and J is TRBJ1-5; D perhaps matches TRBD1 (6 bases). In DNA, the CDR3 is TGTGCCAGCAGCTTAGCGGGGGCTGGGAGCAATCAGCCCCAGCATTTT. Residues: CASSLAGAGSNQPQHF.